This T cell receptor beta chain was sequenced in a study of T-cell reconstitution after alpha-beta-depleted transplantation in children. Findings and caveats of the study: The authors attributed T-cell counts and diversity one year after transplant mostly to newly produced T cells. Diversity of TCRbeta at day 60 was high in some patients, arising from surviving recipient T cells and thymic progenitors. Reported findings indicate that, about two months after transplant, alpha-beta T cells came from several hundred expanded clones, which were derived from non-depleted graft cells.

This clonotype showed up just a few times. The antigen remains unidentified. Using unique molecular identifiers, the investigators prepared the TCRbeta library. TCRdb re-analysed the PCR reads in MiXCR, keeping a single row per CDR3 protein. The sample yields about 580,000 distinct CDR3 sequences, around 23% seen once. This CDR3 is built from 16 residues. In germline, CDR1 is MNHEY, CDR2 SVGAGI. Trimming stripped 3 bases from V and 5 bases from J, with 19 bases between. Sequences were derived from PBMCs, mostly from graft donor cells, sampled 360 days after TCRalphabeta/CD19-depleted stem cell transplant. The V and J genes are TRBV6-5 and TRBJ1-2; tentative D call: TRBD1 (5 bases). This receptor was identified in a boy under three years old who had a stem cell transplant for acute myeloid leukemia, so the T cells may come from the graft donor. The DNA of the CDR3 is TGTGCCAGCAGTTATTACCTGCCCGGGACTCTTTATGGCTACACCTTC. Translated: CASSYYLPGTLYGYTF.